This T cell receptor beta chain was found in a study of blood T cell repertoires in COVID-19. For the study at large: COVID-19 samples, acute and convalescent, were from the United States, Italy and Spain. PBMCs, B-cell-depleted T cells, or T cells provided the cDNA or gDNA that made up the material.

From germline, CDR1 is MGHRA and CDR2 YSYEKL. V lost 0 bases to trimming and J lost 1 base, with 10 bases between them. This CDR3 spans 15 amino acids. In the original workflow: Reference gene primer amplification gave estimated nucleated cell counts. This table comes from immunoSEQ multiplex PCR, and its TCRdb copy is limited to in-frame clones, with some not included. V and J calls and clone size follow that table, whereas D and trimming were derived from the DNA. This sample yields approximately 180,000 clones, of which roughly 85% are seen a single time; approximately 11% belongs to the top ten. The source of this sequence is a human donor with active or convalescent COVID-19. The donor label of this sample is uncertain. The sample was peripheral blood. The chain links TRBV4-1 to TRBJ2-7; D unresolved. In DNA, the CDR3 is TGCGCCAGCAGCCAAGAGCTTACGGTTTCCTACGAGCAGTACTTC. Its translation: CASSQELTVSYEQYF.